This entry lists 27 T cell receptor beta chains sequenced from one sample in a study of blood T cells in healthy people across ages. The second PCR ran roughly 7 to 11 cycles with a sample-barcoded 5' primer and J-beta primers. In TCRdb, the 5' RACE reads were re-called with MiXCR into one record per CDR3 protein. Among about 970,000 distinct CDR3 sequences listed, 51% were seen once. Sequences were obtained from blood. Receptor source: a woman aged 60 to 75 in good health.

This chain links TRBV11-2 with TRBJ2-7; D could derive from TRBD1 or TRBD2 (6 bases each). This CDR3 is 15 amino acids long. Germline CDR1 SGHAT, CDR2 FQNNGV. Trimming removed 3 bases at V and 10 bases at J, with 22 bases between. The CDR3 protein is CASSFGSGASAPQYF. CDR3 sequence (DNA): TGTGCCAGCAGCTTTGGATCGGGGGCTTCCGCACCCCAGTACTTC. Based on the CDR3 plus reference TRBV11-2 and TRBJ2-7, the full variable domain is EAGVAQSPRYKIIEKRQSVAFWCNPISGHATLYWYQQILGQGPKLLIQFQNNGVVDDSQLPKDRFSAERLKGVDSTLKIQPAKLEDSAVYLCASSFGSGASAPQYFGPGTRLTVT.

The chain employs TRBV10-2 and TRBJ2-3; possible D gene TRBD2, 6 bases. Trimming shortened V by 0 bases and J by 2 bases, and 18 bases separated the two germline ends. CDR3 size: 18 residues. CDR1 and CDR2 (germline): WSHSY, SAAADI. The CDR3 here is CASSESGFGGTLTDTQYF. The CDR3 nucleotides are TGCGCCAGCAGTGAGTCAGGGTTTGGCGGGACCCTCACAGATACGCAGTATTTT.

The V gene is TRBV5-1, the J gene TRBJ2-3, with D unresolved. Germline values: CDR1 SGHRS, CDR2 YFSETQ. CDR3 length: 14 residues. Trimming pared 2 bases from V and 5 bases from J, leaving 12 bases between. CDR3 coding DNA: TGCGCCAGCAGCTTATTGGGGAAGGAAGATACGCAGTATTTT. This sequence encodes CASSLLGKEDTQYF.

This chain links TRBV9 with TRBJ2-1; D is unresolved. Germline assignment: CDR1 SGDLS and CDR2 YYNGEE. CDR3 length: 13 residues. Trimming removed 0 bases from V and 8 bases from J, with 9 bases in between. The CDR3 sequence: CASSVGVVDEQFF. Here the CDR3 DNA reads TGTGCCAGCAGCGTAGGGGTGGTCGATGAGCAGTTCTTC.

V is TRBV27 and J is TRBJ2-7; TRBD1 might be the D (7 bases). This CDR3 has 20 amino acids. Germline V CDR1 and CDR2: MNHEY, SMNVEV (reference sequence). Trimming left V 5 bases short and J 3 bases short, with 32 bases between. CDR3 protein: CASSPVEGQVVRRDSYEQYF. The CDR3 DNA reads TGTGCCAGCAGTCCGGTTGAAGGACAGGTAGTACGGCGGGATAGCTACGAGCAGTACTTC.

The genes are TRBV7-2 and TRBJ1-1; TRBD1 is a possible D gene (5 bases). This CDR3 comprises 14 residues. The germline CDR1 and CDR2 sequences are SGHTA and FQGNSA. V was pared by 3 bases and J by 0 bases, with 8 bases between. The CDR3, as DNA: TGTGCCAGCAGCTTTGACAGCCTGAACACTGAAGCTTTCTTT. Residues: CASSFDSLNTEAFF.

The chain links TRBV4-1 to TRBJ2-1, with D hard to call. Trimming took off 1 base at V and 3 bases at J, with 7 bases between the two ends. The CDR3 contains 14 residues. Looked up from germline, CDR1 is MGHRA and CDR2 is YSYEKL. CDR3 nucleotide sequence: TGCGCCAGCAGCCAAGGATTCCACTACAATGAGCAGTTCTTC. Amino acid sequence: CASSQGFHYNEQFF.

This clonotype has a handful of counts. This chain links TRBV12-3 or TRBV12-4 with TRBJ1-4, with 10 bases lining up with TRBD1. J was trimmed by 7 bases and V by 8 bases; bases with no gene match: 4. The CDR3 is 13 residues long. The CDR3 region has the DNA TGTGCCAGCCGACAGGGGGCCGGTGAAAAACTGTTTTTT. Protein: CASRQGAGEKLFF.

The chain carries TRBV7-9 and TRBJ2-7; 7 nucleotides line up with TRBD1. V lost 6 bases and J lost 4; bases outside the gene matches: 9. Germline CDR1 reads SEHNR; CDR2 reads FQNEAQ (reference sequence). The CDR3 length is 14 residues. The CDR3 region is CASSYGTANYEQYF. In DNA form, the CDR3 reads TGTGCCAGCAGTTACGGGACAGCCAATTACGAGCAGTACTTC. The full variable domain, completed using reference TRBV7-9 and TRBJ2-7, is DTGVSQNPRHKITKRGQNVTFRCDPISEHNRLYWYRQTLGQGPEFLTYFQNEAQLEKSRLLSDRFSAERPKGSFSTLEIQRTEQGDSAMYLCASSYGTANYEQYFGPGTRLTVT.

This clonotype was seen at least ten times. The V gene is TRBV3-1, the J gene TRBJ2-7; tentative D call: TRBD2 (6 bases). This CDR3 contains 14 residues. In germline, CDR1 is LGHDT, CDR2 YNNKEL (reference sequence). V dropped 0 bases and J dropped 7 bases, with 13 bases sitting between them. The CDR3 sequence is CASSQEFRLAEQYF. CDR3 in DNA: TGTGCCAGCAGCCAAGAATTCAGGCTAGCGGAGCAGTACTTC.

V is TRBV20-1 and J is TRBJ2-5; D possibly uses TRBD1 or TRBD2 (5 bases each). The germline gives CDR1 DFQATT, CDR2 SNEGSKA (reference sequence). V was cut by 3 bases and J by 4 bases, with 9 bases left in between. The CDR3 is made up of 12 amino acids. The CDR3 DNA sequence: TGCAGTGCTAGGGGGGTCACAGAGACCCAGTACTTC. Translation: CSARGVTETQYF.

The rearrangement uses TRBV29-1 and TRBJ2-1; D ambiguous. The CDR3 runs 12 residues. CDR1 is SQVTM, CDR2 ANQGSEA, per germline. Trimming removed 8 bases from V and 7 bases from J, with 15 bases in between. In nucleotides, the CDR3 is TGCAGCCATCCCATTGGGGTGAATGAGCAGTTCTTC. This encodes CSHPIGVNEQFF.

The chain carries TRBV27 and TRBJ2-7, with 8 positions matching TRBD2. The V segment lost 6 bases and the J segment 9 bases; nucleotides outside the gene matches: 13. The length of the CDR3 is 14 residues. Germline V gene sequence: CDR1 MNHEY, CDR2 SMNVEV (reference sequence). The DNA of the CDR3 is TGTGCCAGCAGGGTGATTCCTAGCGGGCGAAGGCAGTACTTC. This gives the protein CASRVIPSGRRQYF.

This rearrangement joins TRBV2 to TRBJ2-1; possibly TRBD1 for D (6 bases). Deletions cut 1 base from V and 10 bases from J, with 14 bases between. The CDR3 runs to 14 residues. The germline gives CDR1 SNHLY, CDR2 FYNNEI. This CDR3 is CASSEGRTVREQFF. CDR3 in DNA: TGTGCCAGCAGTGAAGGACGGACAGTCAGAGAGCAGTTCTTC.

This clonotype was seen a single time. This chain uses TRBV28 with TRBJ1-2, with D possibly TRBD1 on 6 matching bases. Germline loops: CDR1 MDHEN, CDR2 SYDVKM. V shed 1 base and J shed 2 bases, with 8 bases lying between them. The CDR3 loop spans 14 amino acids. CDR3 region: CASSLSDRNYGYTF. DNA of the CDR3: TGTGCCAGCAGTTTATCGGACAGAAACTATGGCTACACCTTC.

The rearrangement uses TRBV12-3 or TRBV12-4 and TRBJ2-7; 14 positions agree with TRBD2. The CDR3 covers 17 residues. Germline trimming cut 6 bases from V and 3 bases from J; bases unmatched to any gene: 10. CDR3 in amino acids: CASSPGLAGGIGYEQYF. The CDR3 coding sequence is TGTGCCAGCAGCCCCGGACTAGCGGGAGGCATAGGCTACGAGCAGTACTTC.

The gene calls are TRBV28 and TRBJ1-1, with D uncertain. Germline CDR1 reads MDHEN; CDR2 reads SYDVKM. Between the trimmed V and J ends, which lost 5 bases and 3 bases, there was a span of 10 bases. The length of the CDR3 is 13 residues. In DNA, the CDR3 is TGTGCCAGCAGTGGCGGCGGTTACACTGAAGCTTTCTTT. It encodes CASSGGGYTEAFF.

A single count supports this clonotype. This chain connects TRBV5-1 to TRBJ2-3, with D unresolved. V lost 4 bases to trimming and J lost 2 bases, with 14 bases between them. Per germline, CDR1 SGHRS and CDR2 YFSETQ. The CDR3 covers 15 residues. Written as DNA, the CDR3 is TGCGCCAGCAGCCCGGTAGGCGGAACCACAGATACGCAGTATTTT. It translates to CASSPVGGTTDTQYF.

This sequence joins TRBV29-1 and TRBJ1-2, with a tentative D call TRBD1 (5 bases). The CDR3 spans 14 residues. Per germline, CDR1 SQVTM and CDR2 ANQGSEA. CDR3 region: CSTEGQDLNYGYTF. CDR3 DNA sequence: TGCTCCACGGAGGGGCAAGACTTAAACTATGGCTACACCTTC.

The genes are TRBV6-5 and TRBJ2-1, with a possible D match to TRBD2 (6 bases). CDR1 is MNHEY and CDR2 is SVGAGI in the germline V gene. The CDR3 covers 14 residues. Between the trimmed V and J ends, which lost 6 bases and 6 bases, there was a span of 15 bases. The CDR3 DNA reads TGTGCCAGCAGACCCCCCGGGAGTACCAATGAGCAGTTCTTC. Translation gives CASRPPGSTNEQFF.

This clonotype has a handful of counts. The chain joins TRBV4-1 to TRBJ2-7; 13 nucleotides agree with TRBD2. The junction had 3 bases not matched to a gene; V was cut back by 2 bases and J by 2 bases. Germline loops: CDR1 MGHRA, CDR2 YSYEKL. The CDR3 loop spans 16 amino acids. CDR3 DNA sequence: TGCGCCAGCAGCCAATCTGGACTAGCGGGGGCCTACGAGCAGTACTTC. Its translation is CASSQSGLAGAYEQYF.

V and J are TRBV7-9 and TRBJ2-2; 8 positions agree with TRBD1. The trim removed 6 bases at V and 5 bases at J, leaving 17 bases unmatched. The CDR3 is 18 amino acids. CDR1 is SEHNR, CDR2 FQNEAQ, per germline (reference sequence). CDR3 loop: CASRTPLGQGLETGELFF. CDR3 nucleotide sequence: TGTGCCAGCAGGACCCCACTAGGACAGGGACTGGAGACCGGGGAGCTGTTTTTT.

This clonotype showed up just a few times. The rearrangement joins TRBV7-2 to TRBJ1-2, with D unresolved. Germline V gives CDR1 SGHTA, CDR2 FQGNSA. The length of the CDR3 is 13 residues. V lost 1 base and J 3 bases, leaving 6 bases between the germline ends. This CDR3 is CASSLVRDYGYTF. In DNA form, the CDR3 reads TGTGCCAGCAGCTTAGTTCGAGACTATGGCTACACCTTC.

The rearrangement uses TRBV20-1 and TRBJ2-1, with 7 bases matching TRBD1. V lost 5 bases, J lost 6 bases, and 10 bases stayed unmatched. There are 14 residues in the CDR3. Germline V lookup: CDR1 DFQATT, CDR2 SNEGSKA (reference sequence). The CDR3 DNA reads as TGCAGTGCTGAACGACAGGGTGCATCCAATGAGCAGTTCTTC. Translating it yields CSAERQGASNEQFF.

This clonotype appeared a few times. This rearrangement joins TRBV29-1 to TRBJ1-2; 8 nucleotides line up with TRBD1. V was clipped by 7 bases and J by 7 bases; unmatched bases: 8. Looked up from germline, CDR1 is SQVTM and CDR2 is ANQGSEA. This CDR3 contains 12 residues. The CDR3 region is CSGEDRAIGYTF. The CDR3 DNA reads TGCAGCGGTGAGGACAGGGCTATTGGCTACACCTTC.

CDR3 amino acids: CASSYSGPSRETQYF. CDR3 DNA: TGTGCCAGCAGTTACTCGGGCCCTTCCCGGGAGACCCAGTACTTC. The chain joins TRBV6-6 to TRBJ2-5, with unresolved D. With 0 bases removed from V and 5 bases from J, the gap between germline ends came to 13 bases. The CDR3 totals 15 residues. The germline gives CDR1 MNHNY, CDR2 SVGAGI (reference sequence).

About this clonotype itself: A junction end diverges from the germline sequence, so it may reflect a read error. The chain couples TRBV2 to TRBJ2-1; D remains ambiguous. The CDR3 covers 10 residues. CDR1 is SNHLY and CDR2 is FYNNEI in the germline V gene. Here the CDR3 reads CANSINEQFF. In nucleotides, the CDR3 is TGTGCCAACAGTATCAATGAGCAGTTCTTC.